A selection of T cell receptor beta chains follows, all from one sample in a study of blood T cell repertoires in COVID-19. Measured with immunoSEQ multiplex PCR; TCRdb has only the in-frame clones, and not every one. The table has about 160,000 clones, 60% to 85% seen once. The specimen sequenced was peripheral blood. These receptors were obtained from a man in his 60s with acute or convalescent COVID-19. The CDR3 runs from the conserved cysteine through the conserved F or W. A D gene is named only where the DNA matches it firmly. Some rows have no size entry. The others give once, few or many, or a class for an expanded clone.

clone size: few
J gene: TRBJ1-2
D gene: TRBD1
V gene: TRBV19
CDR3 protein: CASSIRQGAQDGYTF
CDR3 DNA: TGTGCCAGTAGTATACGACAGGGGGCGCAGGATGGCTACACCTTC

clone size: -
J gene: TRBJ2-7
D gene: -
V gene: TRBV7-9
CDR3 protein: CASSLRGQHEQYF
CDR3 DNA: TGTGCCAGCAGCCTCAGAGGTCAGCACGAGCAGTACTTC

clone size: -
J gene: TRBJ2-5
D gene: -
V gene: TRBV11-2
CDR3 protein: CASSLVPDQETQYF
CDR3 DNA: TGTGCCAGCAGCTTAGTACCAGACCAAGAGACCCAGTACTTC

clone size: -
J gene: TRBJ2-7
D gene: TRBD2
V gene: TRBV19
CDR3 protein: CASRYTSGGANEQYF
CDR3 DNA: TGTGCCAGTAGGTACACTAGCGGGGGGGCGAACGAGCAGTACTTC

clone size: -
J gene: TRBJ1-2
D gene: TRBD1
V gene: TRBV10-2
CDR3 protein: CASSERGTDRVSGYTF
CDR3 DNA: TGCGCCAGCAGTGAGAGGGGGACGGACAGGGTAAGCGGCTACACCTTC

clone size: -
J gene: TRBJ1-1
D gene: -
V gene: TRBV5-1
CDR3 protein: CASSLAGIAFF
CDR3 DNA: TGCGCCAGCAGCTTGGCCGGGATAGCTTTCTTT

clone size: few
J gene: TRBJ1-1
D gene: TRBD1
V gene: TRBV29-1
CDR3 protein: CSAGEGQGHTEAFF
CDR3 DNA: TGCAGCGCTGGGGAGGGACAGGGGCACACTGAAGCTTTCTTT

clone size: few
J gene: TRBJ2-1
D gene: TRBD2
V gene: TRBV29-1
CDR3 protein: CSGTDTGGYNEQFF
CDR3 DNA: TGCAGCGGTACCGATACGGGAGGGTACAATGAGCAGTTCTTC

clone size: -
J gene: TRBJ1-1
D gene: TRBD1
V gene: TRBV5-1
CDR3 protein: CASSFSGQGATEAFF
CDR3 DNA: TGCGCCAGCAGCTTCAGTGGGCAGGGGGCTACCGAAGCTTTCTTT

clone size: -
J gene: TRBJ1-5
D gene: -
V gene: TRBV5-5
CDR3 protein: CASSQAHSNQPQHF
CDR3 DNA: TGTGCCAGCAGCCAAGCCCATAGCAATCAGCCCCAGCATTTT

clone size: -
J gene: TRBJ2-7
D gene: TRBD1
V gene: TRBV10-3
CDR3 protein: CAISDGTAYEQYF
CDR3 DNA: TGTGCCATCAGTGACGGGACAGCCTACGAGCAGTACTTC

clone size: -
J gene: TRBJ2-2
D gene: TRBD1
V gene: TRBV5-1
CDR3 protein: CASREGTVVTGELFF
CDR3 DNA: TGCGCCAGCCGCGAAGGGACAGTAGTAACCGGGGAGCTGTTTTTT

clone size: -
J gene: TRBJ2-3
D gene: -
V gene: TRBV5-1
CDR3 protein: CASSLKGIQSTDTQYF
CDR3 DNA: TGCGCCAGCAGCTTGAAGGGGATACAGAGCACAGATACGCAGTATTTT

clone size: -
J gene: TRBJ1-4
D gene: -
V gene: TRBV23-1
CDR3 protein: CASSQEWCTTPHQGEKLFF
CDR3 DNA: TGCGCCAGCAGTCAAGAGTGGTGCACCACGCCGCATCAGGGTGAAAAACTGTTTTTT

clone size: -
J gene: TRBJ1-2
D gene: -
V gene: TRBV5-4
CDR3 protein: CASSVGFGGDYGYTF
CDR3 DNA: TGTGCCAGCAGCGTCGGGTTCGGAGGGGACTATGGCTACACCTTC

clone size: -
J gene: TRBJ2-7
D gene: TRBD2
V gene: TRBV9
CDR3 protein: CASSASGRVGEQYF
CDR3 DNA: TGTGCCAGCAGCGCTAGCGGGAGGGTGGGAGAGCAGTACTTC

clone size: -
J gene: TRBJ2-2
D gene: -
V gene: TRBV11-2
CDR3 protein: CASSSLDSNTGELFF
CDR3 DNA: TGTGCCAGCAGCTCCCTAGATTCGAACACCGGGGAGCTGTTTTTT

clone size: -
J gene: TRBJ2-7
D gene: TRBD2
V gene: TRBV19
CDR3 protein: CASSIFGASGESSYEQYF
CDR3 DNA: TGTGCCAGTAGTATATTTGGGGCTAGCGGGGAGAGCTCCTACGAGCAGTACTTC

clone size: -
J gene: TRBJ2-7
D gene: TRBD2
V gene: TRBV5-1
CDR3 protein: CASSSGLAYEQYF
CDR3 DNA: TGCGCCAGCAGCTCTGGACTAGCCTACGAGCAGTACTTC

clone size: -
J gene: TRBJ2-3
D gene: TRBD1
V gene: TRBV12-5
CDR3 protein: CASGLERTGRTDTQYF
CDR3 DNA: TGTGCTAGTGGTTTGGAAAGGACAGGGAGGACAGATACGCAGTATTTT

clone size: -
J gene: TRBJ2-3
D gene: -
V gene: TRBV3-1/TRBV3-2
CDR3 protein: CASSQGQGPTDTQYF
CDR3 DNA: TGTGCCAGCAGCCAAGGTCAGGGTCCCACAGATACGCAGTATTTT

clone size: -
J gene: TRBJ1-1
D gene: TRBD1
V gene: TRBV5-4
CDR3 protein: CASSYRDRGTEAFF
CDR3 DNA: TGTGCCAGCAGCTACCGGGACAGGGGCACTGAAGCTTTCTTT

clone size: -
J gene: TRBJ2-5
D gene: TRBD1
V gene: TRBV5-4
CDR3 protein: CASSPRAGTGGGETQYF
CDR3 DNA: TGTGCCAGCAGCCCTCGTGCCGGGACAGGGGGCGGGGAGACCCAGTACTTC

clone size: -
J gene: TRBJ1-2
D gene: -
V gene: TRBV10-3
CDR3 protein: CAISESAGDDGYTF
CDR3 DNA: TGTGCCATCAGTGAGTCAGCAGGGGACGATGGCTACACCTTC

clone size: -
J gene: TRBJ1-2
D gene: -
V gene: TRBV9
CDR3 protein: CASSVGRADYGYTF
CDR3 DNA: TGTGCCAGCAGCGTAGGCAGGGCCGACTATGGCTACACCTTC

clone size: -
J gene: TRBJ1-1
D gene: -
V gene: TRBV6-5
CDR3 protein: CASTRGTEAFF
CDR3 DNA: TGTGCCAGCACCCGGGGTACTGAAGCTTTCTTT

clone size: -
J gene: TRBJ2-5
D gene: TRBD2
V gene: TRBV7-8
CDR3 protein: CASSPSGVGGETQYF
CDR3 DNA: TGTGCCAGCAGCCCGAGCGGGGTGGGAGGAGAGACCCAGTACTTC

clone size: once
J gene: TRBJ2-1
D gene: TRBD1
V gene: TRBV6-5
CDR3 protein: CASSPGQGSSNEQFF
CDR3 DNA: TGTGCCAGCAGCCCGGGACAGGGGTCATCAAATGAGCAGTTCTTC

clone size: -
J gene: TRBJ1-1
D gene: -
V gene: TRBV30
CDR3 protein: CALQGGAEAFF
CDR3 DNA: TGTGCCTTACAGGGTGGAGCTGAAGCTTTCTTT

clone size: -
J gene: TRBJ2-1
D gene: TRBD1
V gene: TRBV11-2
CDR3 protein: CASSLMGQINEQFF
CDR3 DNA: TGTGCCAGCAGCTTAATGGGACAGATCAATGAGCAGTTCTTC

clone size: -
J gene: TRBJ2-1
D gene: -
V gene: TRBV28
CDR3 protein: CASSQGFHEQFF
CDR3 DNA: TGTGCCAGCAGCCAGGGGTTCCATGAGCAGTTCTTC

clone size: -
J gene: TRBJ2-7
D gene: -
V gene: TRBV11-1
CDR3 protein: CASSLESGAYEQYF
CDR3 DNA: TGTGCCAGCAGCTTAGAATCCGGGGCCTACGAGCAGTACTTC

clone size: once
J gene: TRBJ2-2
D gene: -
V gene: TRBV5-3
CDR3 protein: CARSSPRRQAKNTGELFF
CDR3 DNA: TGTGCCAGAAGCTCCCCCAGAAGGCAGGCTAAGAACACCGGGGAGCTGTTTTTT

clone size: -
J gene: TRBJ1-2
D gene: -
V gene: TRBV7-8
CDR3 protein: CASSLGPWTKNGYTF
CDR3 DNA: TGTGCCAGCAGCTTAGGGCCCTGGACAAAGAATGGCTACACCTTC

clone size: -
J gene: TRBJ2-7
D gene: TRBD1
V gene: TRBV6-1
CDR3 protein: CASSEAGTGDLYEQYF
CDR3 DNA: TGTGCCAGCAGTGAAGCCGGGACAGGGGATTTATACGAGCAGTACTTC

clone size: -
J gene: TRBJ2-5
D gene: -
V gene: TRBV14
CDR3 protein: CASSQGQGSGTQYF
CDR3 DNA: TGTGCCAGCAGCCAAGGTCAAGGCTCGGGGACCCAGTACTTC

clone size: -
J gene: TRBJ1-2
D gene: -
V gene: TRBV7-3
CDR3 protein: CASSLGEHDGYTF
CDR3 DNA: TGTGCCAGCAGCTTAGGGGAGCACGACGGCTACACCTTC

clone size: -
J gene: TRBJ2-7
D gene: TRBD1
V gene: TRBV7-3
CDR3 protein: CASSIGTGGEQYF
CDR3 DNA: TGTGCCAGCAGCATTGGGACAGGGGGCGAGCAGTACTTC

clone size: -
J gene: TRBJ1-2
D gene: TRBD1
V gene: TRBV13
CDR3 protein: CASSPGRQGIFGYTF
CDR3 DNA: TGTGCCAGCAGCCCCGGCAGACAGGGGATTTTTGGCTACACCTTC

clone size: many
J gene: TRBJ1-2
D gene: -
V gene: TRBV21-1
CDR3 protein: CASSIRGRLSNGYTF
CDR3 DNA: TGTGCCAGCAGCATAAGGGGGCGTCTCAGTAATGGCTACACCTTC

clone size: -
J gene: TRBJ1-2
D gene: -
V gene: TRBV7-2
CDR3 protein: CASSLSARARSPYGYTF
CDR3 DNA: TGTGCCAGCAGCTTATCGGCCAGGGCCCGATCTCCCTATGGCTACACCTTC

clone size: -
J gene: TRBJ2-2
D gene: -
V gene: TRBV7-3
CDR3 protein: CASSHRETGELFF
CDR3 DNA: TGTGCCAGCAGCCACAGGGAAACCGGGGAGCTGTTTTTT

clone size: once
J gene: TRBJ1-2
D gene: TRBD1
V gene: TRBV7-2
CDR3 protein: CASSLVEGANVNYGYTF
CDR3 DNA: TGTGCCAGCAGCTTAGTGGAGGGGGCCAATGTGAACTATGGCTACACCTTC

clone size: -
J gene: TRBJ2-2
D gene: TRBD1
V gene: TRBV29-1
CDR3 protein: CSVRPGQGNTGELFF
CDR3 DNA: TGCAGCGTACGACCGGGACAGGGTAACACCGGGGAGCTGTTTTTT

clone size: -
J gene: TRBJ2-7
D gene: -
V gene: TRBV6-5
CDR3 protein: CASTPRGSYEQYF
CDR3 DNA: TGTGCCAGCACTCCTCGGGGGTCCTACGAGCAGTACTTC

clone size: -
J gene: TRBJ2-1
D gene: TRBD1
V gene: TRBV11-2
CDR3 protein: CASSKGQGGSEQFF
CDR3 DNA: TGTGCCAGCAGTAAGGGACAGGGGGGAAGTGAGCAGTTCTTC

clone size: -
J gene: TRBJ2-1
D gene: -
V gene: TRBV5-1
CDR3 protein: CASSLSGLSSYNEQFF
CDR3 DNA: TGCGCCAGCAGCTTGTCCGGGTTAAGCTCCTACAATGAGCAGTTCTTC

clone size: -
J gene: TRBJ1-1
D gene: -
V gene: TRBV7-2
CDR3 protein: CASSPRPGEGTEAFF
CDR3 DNA: TGTGCCAGCAGCCCAAGACCGGGGGAGGGCACTGAAGCTTTCTTT

clone size: -
J gene: TRBJ1-6
D gene: -
V gene: TRBV5-4
CDR3 protein: CASRSDNSPLHF
CDR3 DNA: TGTGCCAGCAGGTCGGATAATTCACCCCTCCACTTT

clone size: once
J gene: TRBJ2-2
D gene: -
V gene: TRBV7-2
CDR3 protein: CASSPRQGGGTGELFF
CDR3 DNA: TGTGCCAGCAGCCCCCGACAGGGAGGTGGCACCGGGGAGCTGTTTTTT

clone size: -
J gene: TRBJ2-1
D gene: -
V gene: TRBV30
CDR3 protein: CAWSGDRYNEQFF
CDR3 DNA: TGTGCCTGGAGTGGTGACAGGTACAATGAGCAGTTCTTC

clone size: few
J gene: TRBJ1-1
D gene: -
V gene: TRBV28
CDR3 protein: CASIIQGKHTEAFF
CDR3 DNA: TGTGCCAGCATCATCCAGGGGAAACACACTGAAGCTTTCTTT

clone size: -
J gene: TRBJ1-4
D gene: -
V gene: TRBV12-3/TRBV12-4
CDR3 protein: CASRQTFLEKLFF
CDR3 DNA: TGTGCCAGCAGGCAGACATTTTTAGAAAAACTGTTTTTT

clone size: -
J gene: TRBJ2-1
D gene: TRBD2
V gene: TRBV11-3
CDR3 protein: CASSSGASGGYNEQFF
CDR3 DNA: TGTGCCAGCAGCTCAGGGGCTAGCGGGGGCTACAATGAGCAGTTCTTC

clone size: -
J gene: TRBJ2-2
D gene: TRBD2
V gene: TRBV2
CDR3 protein: CASSEIAGGPGELFF
CDR3 DNA: TGTGCCAGCAGTGAAATAGCGGGGGGCCCCGGGGAGCTGTTTTTT

clone size: -
J gene: TRBJ1-2
D gene: TRBD1
V gene: TRBV10-3
CDR3 protein: CAISVGQADYGYTF
CDR3 DNA: TGTGCCATCAGTGTGGGACAGGCAGACTATGGCTACACCTTC

clone size: -
J gene: TRBJ1-2
D gene: TRBD1
V gene: TRBV19
CDR3 protein: CATKPETGWYGYTF
CDR3 DNA: TGTGCCACGAAACCGGAGACAGGGTGGTATGGCTACACCTTC

clone size: -
J gene: TRBJ1-3
D gene: -
V gene: TRBV4-1
CDR3 protein: CASSPGEGGGNTIYF
CDR3 DNA: TGCGCCAGCAGCCCCGGGGAGGGAGGTGGAAACACCATATATTTT